The 3 T cell receptor beta chains presented below share a single source sample, sequenced in a study of CD8+CD57+ T cells in acquired aplastic anemia. Sequencing was done on patients that had shown CD8+CD57+ cell expansion by flow cytometry. According to the study, genomic DNA was the template for TCR beta VDJ and CDR3 profiling. Each CDR3 protein gets one entry after TCRdb re-called the reads with MiXCR. In the table there are roughly 250,000 distinct CDR3 sequences, about 80% of which are singletons. Sequencing used sorted CD4+, CD8+, or CD8+CD57+ T cells (not recorded which) from PBMCs. The source of these receptors is a human donor with aplastic anemia.

This sequence joins TRBV7-8 and TRBJ2-1; 7 bases are a match to TRBD2. In germline, CDR1 is SGHVS, CDR2 FQNEAQ. V shed 3 bases and J 13 bases; nucleotides not matched to a gene: 18. This CDR3 is 16 amino acids long. CDR3 sequence (DNA): TGTGCCAGCAGCTTTCCGGGAGGTCCCGATACGCAGTATCAGTTCTTC. It codes for CASSFPGGPDTQYQFF. Full variable domain (missing parts from reference TRBV7-8 and TRBJ2-1): GAGVSQSPRYKVAKRGQDVALRCDPISGHVSLFWYQQALGQGPEFLTYFQNEAQLDKSGLPSDRFFAERPEGSVSTLKIQRTQQEDSAVYLCASSFPGGPDTQYQFFGPGTRLTVL.

This clonotype came up a few times. This chain links TRBV4-1 with TRBJ1-2; D is possibly TRBD1 (6 bases). Germline V gives CDR1 MGHRA, CDR2 YSYEKL. Between the trimmed V and J ends, which lost 1 base and 7 bases, there was a span of 7 bases. CDR3 size: 12 residues. DNA of the CDR3: TGCGCCAGCAGCCAAGCGACAGGTGGCTACACCTTC. Its protein product is CASSQATGGYTF.

This clonotype was counted only a few times. This sequence joins TRBV7-2 and TRBJ2-7; the D is unclear. The CDR3 is 14 amino acids. The germline V gene has CDR1 SGHTA and CDR2 FQGNSA. Trimming removed 4 bases from V and 3 bases from J, with 13 bases in between. Here the CDR3 reads CASSSSRGGYEQYF. CDR3 nucleotide sequence: TGTGCCAGCAGCTCCTCACGAGGTGGCTACGAGCAGTACTTC.